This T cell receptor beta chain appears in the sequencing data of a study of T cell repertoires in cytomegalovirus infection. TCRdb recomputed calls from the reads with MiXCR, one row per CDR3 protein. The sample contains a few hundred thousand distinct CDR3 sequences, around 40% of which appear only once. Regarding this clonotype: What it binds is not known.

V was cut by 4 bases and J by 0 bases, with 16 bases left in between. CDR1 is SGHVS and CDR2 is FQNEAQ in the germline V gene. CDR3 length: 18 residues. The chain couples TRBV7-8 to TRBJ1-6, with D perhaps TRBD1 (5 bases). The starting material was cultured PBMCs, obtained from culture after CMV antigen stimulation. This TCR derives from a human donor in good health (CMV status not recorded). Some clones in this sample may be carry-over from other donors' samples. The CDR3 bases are TGTGCCAGCAGCTCCGACAGAGTAGGACTCTCCTATAATTCACCCCTCCACTTT. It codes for CASSSDRVGLSYNSPLHF.